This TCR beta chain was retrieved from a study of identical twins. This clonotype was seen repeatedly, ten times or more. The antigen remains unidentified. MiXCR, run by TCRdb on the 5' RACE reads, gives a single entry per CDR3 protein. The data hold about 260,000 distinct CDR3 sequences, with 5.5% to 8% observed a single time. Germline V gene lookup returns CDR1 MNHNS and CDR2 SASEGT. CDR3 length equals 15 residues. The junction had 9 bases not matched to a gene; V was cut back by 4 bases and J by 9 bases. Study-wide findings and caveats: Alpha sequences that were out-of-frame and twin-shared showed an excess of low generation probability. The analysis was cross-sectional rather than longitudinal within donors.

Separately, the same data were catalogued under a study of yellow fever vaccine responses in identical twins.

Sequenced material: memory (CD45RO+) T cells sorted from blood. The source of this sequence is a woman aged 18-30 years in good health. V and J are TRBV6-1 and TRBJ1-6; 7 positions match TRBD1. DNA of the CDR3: TGTGCCAGCAGTGCCATACAGGGGTCTAGTTCACCCCTCCACTTT. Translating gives CASSAIQGSSSPLHF.